This T cell receptor beta chain was obtained from a study of OX40 agonist ivuxolimab in advanced cancers. Study results and caveats: Blood T cells, both CD4+ and CD8+, expanded clonally by week 6 at 0.1 to 3.0 mg/kg.

This CDR3 contains 13 residues. With 4 bases removed from V and 3 bases from J, the gap between germline ends came to 10 bases. CDR1 is SGHDT, CDR2 YYEEEE, per germline. The protocol was immunoSEQ multiplex PCR, while the TCRdb copy is restricted to in-frame clones and leaves out a portion. The profile shows 55,000 to 85,000 clones, about 85% of them singletons. This clone appeared a few times. Antigen unknown. Sample: CD4+ or CD8+ T cells sorted from blood, taken in a trial of the OX40 agonist ivuxolimab. The chain is built from TRBV5-6 and TRBJ1-1; D ambiguous. The TCR sequence derives from an adult with an advanced solid tumor such as melanoma, head and neck, liver or kidney cancer. The CDR3: CASSADVDTEAFF. The CDR3 region has the DNA TGTGCCAGCAGCGCCGACGTAGACACTGAAGCTTTCTTT. The full variable domain, completed using reference TRBV5-6 and TRBJ1-1, is DAGVTQSPTHLIKTRGQQVTLRCSPKSGHDTVSWYQQALGQGPQFIFQYYEEEERQRGNFPDRFSGHQFPNYSSELNVNALLLGDSALYLCASSADVDTEAFFGQGTRLTVV.